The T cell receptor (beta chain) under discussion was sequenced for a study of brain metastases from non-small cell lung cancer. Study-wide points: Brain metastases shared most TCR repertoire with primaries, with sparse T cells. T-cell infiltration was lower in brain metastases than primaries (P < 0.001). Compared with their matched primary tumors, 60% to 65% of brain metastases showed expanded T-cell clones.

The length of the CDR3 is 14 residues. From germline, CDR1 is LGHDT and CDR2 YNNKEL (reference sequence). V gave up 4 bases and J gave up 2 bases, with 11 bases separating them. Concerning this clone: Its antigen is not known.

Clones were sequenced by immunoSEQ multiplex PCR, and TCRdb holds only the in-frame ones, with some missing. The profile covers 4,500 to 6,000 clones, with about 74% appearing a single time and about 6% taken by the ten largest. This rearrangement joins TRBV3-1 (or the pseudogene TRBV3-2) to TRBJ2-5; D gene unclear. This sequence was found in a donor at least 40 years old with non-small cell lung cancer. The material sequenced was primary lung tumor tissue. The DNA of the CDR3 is TGTGCCAGCAGCCGAATCGACTGGCAAGAGACCCAGTACTTC. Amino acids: CASSRIDWQETQYF.